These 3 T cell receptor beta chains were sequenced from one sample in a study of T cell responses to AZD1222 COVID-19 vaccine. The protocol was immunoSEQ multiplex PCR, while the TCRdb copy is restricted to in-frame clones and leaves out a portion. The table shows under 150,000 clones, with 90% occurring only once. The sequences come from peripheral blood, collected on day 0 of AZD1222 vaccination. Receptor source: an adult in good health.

The CDR3 DNA follows: TGCGCCAGCAGCTTAAGCGGGAGCTCTGGGGCCAACGTCCTGACTTTC. It encodes CASSLSGSSGANVLTF. This chain links TRBV5-1 with TRBJ2-6; 8 nucleotides align to TRBD2. CDR3 length: 16 residues. CDR1 is SGHRS and CDR2 is YFSETQ in the germline V gene. V was pared by 2 bases and J by 0 bases, with 1 base of the junction left unmatched.

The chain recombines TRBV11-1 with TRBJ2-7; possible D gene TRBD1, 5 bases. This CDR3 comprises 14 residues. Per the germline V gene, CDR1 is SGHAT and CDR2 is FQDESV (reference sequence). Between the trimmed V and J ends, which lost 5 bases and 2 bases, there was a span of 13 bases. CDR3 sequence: CASSLLQEAYEQYF. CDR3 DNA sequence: TGTGCCAGCAGCCTGTTACAGGAAGCCTACGAGCAGTACTTC.

The CDR3 DNA sequence: TGTGCCAGTAGTTCTTCCCTCACCGCAACTAATGAAAAACTGTTTTTT. Translating gives CASSSSLTATNEKLFF. J is TRBJ1-4 and V is TRBV19; D remains unclear. Trimming removed 5 bases at V and 0 bases at J, with 13 bases between. Germline CDR1 is LNHDA and CDR2 is SQIVND (reference sequence). The CDR3 runs to 16 residues.